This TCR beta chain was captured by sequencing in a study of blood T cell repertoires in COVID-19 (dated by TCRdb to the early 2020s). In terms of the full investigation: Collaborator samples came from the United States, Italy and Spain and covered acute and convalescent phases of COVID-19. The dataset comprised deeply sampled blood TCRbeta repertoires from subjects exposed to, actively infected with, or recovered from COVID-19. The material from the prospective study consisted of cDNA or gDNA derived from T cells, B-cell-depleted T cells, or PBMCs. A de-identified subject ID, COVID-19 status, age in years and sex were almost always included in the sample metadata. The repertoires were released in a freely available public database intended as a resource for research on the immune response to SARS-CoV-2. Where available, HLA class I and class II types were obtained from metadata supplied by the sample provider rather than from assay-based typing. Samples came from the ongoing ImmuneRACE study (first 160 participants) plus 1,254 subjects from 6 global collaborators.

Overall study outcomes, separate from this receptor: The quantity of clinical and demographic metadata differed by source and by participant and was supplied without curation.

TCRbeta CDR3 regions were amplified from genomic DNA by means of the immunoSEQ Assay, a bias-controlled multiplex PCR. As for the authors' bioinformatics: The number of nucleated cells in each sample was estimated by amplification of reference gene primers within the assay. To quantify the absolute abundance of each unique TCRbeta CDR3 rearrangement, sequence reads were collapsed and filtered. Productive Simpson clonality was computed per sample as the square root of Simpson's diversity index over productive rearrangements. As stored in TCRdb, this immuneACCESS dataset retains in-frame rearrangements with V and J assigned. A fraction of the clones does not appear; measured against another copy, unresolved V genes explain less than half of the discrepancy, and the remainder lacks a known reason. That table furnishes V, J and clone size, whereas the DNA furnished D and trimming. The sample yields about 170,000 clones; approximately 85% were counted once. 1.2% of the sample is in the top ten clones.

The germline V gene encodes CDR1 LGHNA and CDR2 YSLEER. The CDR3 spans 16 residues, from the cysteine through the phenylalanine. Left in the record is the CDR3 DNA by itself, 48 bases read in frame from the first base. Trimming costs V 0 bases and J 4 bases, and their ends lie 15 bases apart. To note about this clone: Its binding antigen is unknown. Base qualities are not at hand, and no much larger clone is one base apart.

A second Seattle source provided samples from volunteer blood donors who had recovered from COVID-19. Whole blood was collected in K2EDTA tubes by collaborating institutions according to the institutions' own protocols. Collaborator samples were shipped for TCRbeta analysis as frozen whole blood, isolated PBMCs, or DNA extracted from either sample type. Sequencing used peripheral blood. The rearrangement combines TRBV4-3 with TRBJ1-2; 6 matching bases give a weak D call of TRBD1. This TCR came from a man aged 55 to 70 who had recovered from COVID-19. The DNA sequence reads TGCGCCAGCAGCCAAGATTTAGGACAGAAGACCTATGGCTACACCTTC. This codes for CASSQDLGQKTYGYTF.